This passage covers 27 T cell receptor beta chains from one sample sequenced in a study of blood T cells in healthy people across ages. A second PCR, run for 7 to 11 cycles, used a sample-barcoded 5' primer plus a J-beta primer mix. Using its own MiXCR run on the 5' RACE reads, TCRdb lists one record per CDR3 protein. This table has about 800,000 distinct CDR3 sequences, roughly 25% appearing once. The data also belong to a second study, concerning T cells of mothers and their children.

Sequencing was performed on blood. These TCRs come from a boy aged 10-17 years in good health.

This clonotype has a handful of counts. V and J are TRBV7-9 and TRBJ1-1; D uncertain. Trimming removed 8 bases at V and 1 base at J, with 17 bases between. This CDR3 comprises 15 residues. Per germline, CDR1 SEHNR and CDR2 FQNEAQ (reference sequence). The chain's CDR3 is CASGLPGWENTEAFF. CDR3 DNA: TGTGCCAGCGGGCTTCCGGGGTGGGAGAACACTGAAGCTTTCTTT.

The J gene is TRBJ2-7, the V gene TRBV5-1, with TRBD2 matching over 12 bases. CDR1 is SGHRS and CDR2 is YFSETQ in the germline V gene. Trimming cost V 4 bases and J 4 bases; bases outside gene matches: 6. The CDR3 runs to 15 residues. CDR3 coding DNA: TGCGCCAGCAGCCTCGGGACTAGCGGGTGGTACGAGCAGTACTTC. The encoded protein is CASSLGTSGWYEQYF.

This chain links TRBV28 with TRBJ2-1; TRBD2 agrees at 12 bases. Trimming cost V 5 bases and J 1 base; bases outside gene matches: 24. The germline V gene has CDR1 MDHEN and CDR2 SYDVKM. The CDR3 is 23 amino acids. CDR3 residues: CASSTAPRLAGEHLTTSYNEQFF. The CDR3 DNA is TGTGCCAGCAGTACGGCCCCAAGACTAGCGGGGGAGCACCTCACTACTTCCTACAATGAGCAGTTCTTC.

V usage is TRBV9 and J usage is TRBJ2-5, with D maybe TRBD1 (6 bases). V lost 5 bases to trimming and J lost 3 bases, with 11 bases between them. The CDR3 sequence is 13 residues long. Germline V gene data show CDR1 as SGDLS and CDR2 as YYNGEE. CDR3 DNA: TGTGCCAGCAGAGGGCCAGGGGAAGAGACCCAGTACTTC. It codes for CASRGPGEETQYF.

This clonotype has a handful of counts. The CDR3, as DNA: TGCAGTGCTACCGGCAGCGGGGGGGCCCACACCGGGGAGCTGTTTTTT. It yields the protein CSATGSGGAHTGELFF. J is TRBJ2-2 and V is TRBV20-1, with 10 bases lining up with TRBD2. This CDR3 comprises 16 residues. Germline-derived CDR1 and CDR2 are DFQATT and SNEGSKA (reference sequence). V trimming: 4 bases; J trimming: 3 bases; junction bases outside the gene matches: 8.

A word on this clonotype: The junction does not match germline at one end; this may be a read error. This sequence joins TRBV5-5 and TRBJ2-7; D unclear. This CDR3 region has 14 residues. The germline V gene has CDR1 SGHKS and CDR2 YYEKEE (reference sequence). The DNA of the CDR3 is TGTGCCAGCAGCTTTCAGTTTGGGTCCTCCGAGCAGTACTTC. Its translation is CASSFQFGSSEQYF. The full variable domain, rest sourced from reference TRBV5-5 and TRBJ2-7, is DAGVTQSPTHLIKTRGQQVTLRCSPISGHKSVSWYQQVLGQGPQFIFQYYEKEERGRGNFPDRFSARQFPNYSSELNVNALLLGDSALYLCASSFQFGSSEQYFGPGTRLTVT.

The chain has TRBV2 and TRBJ2-7; 7 positions match TRBD1. The germline V gene encodes CDR1 SNHLY and CDR2 FYNNEI. The CDR3 contains 12 residues. V gave up 11 bases and J gave up 0 bases; unmatched junction bases: 4. The CDR3 nucleotides read TGTGCCGGGGGACAGTTCTCCTACGAGCAGTACTTC. Translation: CAGGQFSYEQYF.

This clonotype has just a few counts. The chain carries TRBV6-5 and TRBJ1-5, with D perhaps matching TRBD1 (5 bases). The V gene lost 7 bases and the J gene lost 4 bases, with 14 bases spanning the gap. Germline V gives CDR1 MNHEY, CDR2 SVGAGI. The CDR3 is 14 amino acids. In DNA form, the CDR3 reads TGTGCCAGCACATATATGGGACTAAATCAGCCCCAGCATTTT. Translation: CASTYMGLNQPQHF.

Comments on this clonotype: A single base separates this from a much larger clone, so it may be a read error. CDR3 DNA sequence: TGTGCCAGCAGGGAACACAATGAGCAGTTCTTC. Translating it yields CASREHNEQFF. The genes are TRBV25-1 and TRBJ2-1; D is unresolved. In germline, CDR1 is MGHDK, CDR2 SYGVNS. V shed 6 bases and J shed 5 bases, with 5 bases lying between them. The CDR3 is made up of 11 amino acids.

The chain uses TRBV7-2 and TRBJ2-3, with 8 bases identical to TRBD1. From germline, CDR1 is SGHTA and CDR2 FQGNSA. Trimming at V came to 4 bases and at J to 10 bases, leaving 7 bases not matched to a gene. This CDR3 has 13 amino acids. CDR3 loop: CASSWGGQGAQYF. CDR3 nucleotide sequence: TGTGCCAGCAGCTGGGGTGGACAGGGAGCGCAGTATTTT.

This sequence joins TRBV4-3 and TRBJ1-5; the D is unclear. Trimming took off 0 bases at V and 4 bases at J, with 7 bases between the two ends. The CDR3 extends over 14 amino acids. In germline, CDR1 is LGHNA, CDR2 YSLEER. The CDR3 here is CASSQDMENQPQHF. CDR3 DNA sequence: TGCGCCAGCAGCCAAGATATGGAAAATCAGCCCCAGCATTTT.

This chain connects TRBV11-2 to TRBJ2-3; 8 bases line up with TRBD2. This CDR3 contains 16 residues. The V and J ends lost 3 bases and 0 bases, in that order; junction bases with no gene match: 5. Per germline, CDR1 SGHAT and CDR2 FQNNGV. The CDR3 sequence: CASSFWREASTDTQYF. The CDR3 region has the DNA TGTGCCAGCAGCTTTTGGCGGGAGGCTAGCACAGATACGCAGTATTTT.

The chain links TRBV5-1 to TRBJ1-4; D remains unclear. Germline values: CDR1 SGHRS, CDR2 YFSETQ. V was shortened by 4 bases and J by 8 bases, with 15 bases between the two germline ends. This CDR3 has 14 amino acids. This chain's CDR3 is CASSTQSQPEKLFF. CDR3 DNA sequence: TGCGCCAGCAGCACACAGTCCCAGCCGGAAAAACTGTTTTTT. Full variable domain (missing parts from reference TRBV5-1 and TRBJ1-4): KAGVTQTPRYLIKTRGQQVTLSCSPISGHRSVSWYQQTPGQGLQFLFEYFSETQRNKGNFPGRFSGRQFSNSRSEMNVSTLELGDSALYLCASSTQSQPEKLFFGSGTQLSVL.

The chain couples TRBV20-1 to TRBJ2-3; D is possibly TRBD1 (5 bases). Germline V lookup: CDR1 DFQATT, CDR2 SNEGSKA (reference sequence). Between the trimmed V and J ends, which lost 0 bases and 4 bases, there was a span of 23 bases. The CDR3 loop spans 18 amino acids. The CDR3 protein is CSARDTGVGVLLADTQYF. The CDR3 nucleotides read TGCAGTGCTAGAGATACAGGCGTTGGGGTCTTACTGGCAGATACGCAGTATTTT.

This clonotype was seen a handful of times. The chain's CDR3 is CAISELVRSYEQYF. CDR3 sequence (DNA): TGTGCCATCAGTGAGTTGGTACGCTCCTACGAGCAGTACTTC. The gene calls are TRBV10-3 and TRBJ2-7; D not resolved. The CDR3 sequence is 14 residues long. Per germline, CDR1 ENHRY and CDR2 SYGVKD. The V end lost 1 base, the J end lost 0 bases, and 7 bases lay between the germline ends.

This chain uses TRBV3-1 with TRBJ2-1; TRBD1 agrees at 8 bases. This CDR3 contains 15 residues. CDR1 and CDR2 from the germline V gene are LGHDT and YNNKEL (reference sequence). After removal of 1 base from V and 4 bases from J, the junction contained 3 bases not matched to a gene. Written as DNA, the CDR3 is TGTGCCAGCAGCCAAGTGAACAGGGGGTACAATGAGCAGTTCTTC. Its translation: CASSQVNRGYNEQFF.

As to this clonotype: Sequence at one end of the junction differs from germline and may be a read error. The chain combines TRBV15 with TRBJ2-1, with TRBD2 identical over 12 bases. The CDR3 has 15 residues. Germline V gives CDR1 LNHNV, CDR2 YYDKDF (reference sequence). The CDR3 here is CATRSLAGGSNGQFF. The CDR3 nucleotides are TGTGCCACCAGGTCTCTAGCGGGAGGGAGCAATGGGCAGTTCTTC.

This chain connects TRBV11-2 to TRBJ2-4; D gene ambiguous. The CDR3 has 14 amino acids. With 3 bases removed from V and 9 bases from J, the gap between germline ends came to 15 bases. Germline V lookup: CDR1 SGHAT, CDR2 FQNNGV. The CDR3 loop reads CASSFMGVSGIQYF. CDR3 DNA sequence: TGTGCCAGCAGCTTCATGGGCGTAAGTGGCATTCAGTACTTC. Combining the CDR3 with reference TRBV11-2 and TRBJ2-4 gives the whole variable domain EAGVAQSPRYKIIEKRQSVAFWCNPISGHATLYWYQQILGQGPKLLIQFQNNGVVDDSQLPKDRFSAERLKGVDSTLKIQPAKLEDSAVYLCASSFMGVSGIQYFGAGTRLSVL.

Regarding this clonotype: One end of the junction fails to match germline, which may point to a read error. The chain carries TRBV15 and TRBJ2-7; either TRBD1 or TRBD2 may supply D (5 bases each). Germline CDR1 is LNHNV and CDR2 is YYDKDF (reference sequence). The CDR3 sequence is 14 residues long. DNA of the CDR3: TGTGCCACCGGCAGAGTGGGGGTCTCCTACGAGCAGTACTTC. Protein product: CATGRVGVSYEQYF.

The chain uses TRBV20-1 and TRBJ2-5; D is possibly TRBD1 or TRBD2 (6 bases each). Germline assignment: CDR1 DFQATT and CDR2 SNEGSKA (reference sequence). Trimming pared 3 bases from V and 4 bases from J, leaving 12 bases between. The CDR3 runs to 13 residues. The CDR3 nucleotides read TGCAGTGCTAGGGGGGCTAGCGTAGAGACCCAGTACTTC. Its protein product is CSARGASVETQYF.

This clonotype was observed a few times. The chain is built from TRBV29-1 and TRBJ2-1; D is perhaps TRBD1 or TRBD2 (5 bases each). The CDR3 has 11 amino acids. V lost 3 bases and J 9 bases, leaving 9 bases between the germline ends. In germline, CDR1 is SQVTM, CDR2 ANQGSEA. The CDR3 region is CSVDRDLEQFF. The CDR3 DNA reads as TGCAGCGTTGACCGGGACCTTGAGCAGTTCTTC.

The chain couples TRBV12-3 or TRBV12-4 to TRBJ2-3, with D tentatively TRBD2 (5 bases). Trimming pared 10 bases from V and 2 bases from J, leaving 13 bases between. CDR3 size: 13 residues. This CDR3 reads CATLDRDTDTQYF. CDR3 nucleotides: TGTGCCACGCTGGATCGGGACACAGATACGCAGTATTTT.

This clonotype was detected only a few times. The V and J genes are TRBV6-5 and TRBJ2-7; D is unclear. The germline CDR1 and CDR2 sequences are MNHEY and SVGAGI. The CDR3 is made up of 15 amino acids. V dropped 2 bases and J dropped 0 bases, with 11 bases sitting between them. The CDR3: CASSYQPTLSYEQYF. DNA for the CDR3: TGTGCCAGCAGTTACCAGCCCACACTCTCCTACGAGCAGTACTTC.

The rearrangement links TRBV28 to TRBJ2-7, with TRBD1 matching over 7 bases. V lost 7 bases to trimming and J lost 1 base; unmatched junction nucleotides: 4. The CDR3 is 13 amino acids. Looked up from germline, CDR1 is MDHEN and CDR2 is SYDVKM. This CDR3 is CASIPTGSYEQYF. As DNA, the CDR3 is TGTGCCAGCATTCCGACAGGGTCCTACGAGCAGTACTTC. Combining the CDR3 with reference TRBV28 and TRBJ2-7 gives the whole variable domain DVKVTQSSRYLVKRTGEKVFLECVQDMDHENMFWYRQDPGLGLRLIYFSYDVKMKEKGDIPEGYSVSREKKERFSLILESASTNQTSMYLCASIPTGSYEQYFGPGTRLTVT.

With respect to this clonotype: At one end the junction does not follow the germline gene, possibly because of a read error. V and J are TRBV28 and TRBJ2-6; maybe TRBD1 (5 bases). CDR1 and CDR2 (germline): MDHEN, SYDVKM. The CDR3 is 16 residues long. CDR3 DNA: TGTGCCAGCAGACCAACAGCAAACTCTGGGGCCGACGTCCTGACTTTC. It is translated as CASRPTANSGADVLTF.

This clonotype was counted a few times. The rearrangement joins TRBV6-4 to TRBJ2-5; TRBD2 matches at 8 bases. The J call could be wrong; TRBJ2-1 is a better fit for the DNA end. This CDR3 region has 14 residues. Germline CDR1 reads MRHNA; CDR2 reads SNTAGT. The CDR3 bases are TGTGCCAGCAGTGTTGGAGCGGGAGAACCTGAGCAGTTCTTC. Protein: CASSVGAGEPEQFF.

Concerning this clonotype: Sequence at one end of the junction differs from germline and may be a read error. The chain links TRBV6-1 to TRBJ1-1, with a possible D match to TRBD1 (5 bases). Germline values: CDR1 MNHNS, CDR2 SASEGT. This CDR3 contains 15 residues. CDR3 sequence reads: CASTQGTDKNTEAFF. DNA of the CDR3: TGTGCCAGCACCCAAGGGACGGACAAGAACACTGAAGCCTTCTTT.